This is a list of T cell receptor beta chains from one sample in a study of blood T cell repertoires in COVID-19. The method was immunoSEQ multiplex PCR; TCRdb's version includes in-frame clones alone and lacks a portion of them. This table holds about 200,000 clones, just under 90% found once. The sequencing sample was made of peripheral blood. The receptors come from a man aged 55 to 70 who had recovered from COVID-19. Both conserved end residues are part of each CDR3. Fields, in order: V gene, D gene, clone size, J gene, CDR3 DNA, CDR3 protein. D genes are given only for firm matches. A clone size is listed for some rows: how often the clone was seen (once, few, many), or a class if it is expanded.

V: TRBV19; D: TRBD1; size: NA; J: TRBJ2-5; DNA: TGTGCCAGTAGTATCGGCCAGGGGGCATTTCTACAAGAGACCCAGTACTTC; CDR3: CASSIGQGAFLQETQYF
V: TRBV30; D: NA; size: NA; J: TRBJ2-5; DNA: TGTGCCTGGAGTGTACCGGGGTCTGGAGAGACCCAGTACTTC; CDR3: CAWSVPGSGETQYF
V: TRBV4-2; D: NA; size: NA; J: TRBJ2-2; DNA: TGTGCCAGCAGCCACCCGGGGTCCGGGGGGCTGGAGCTGTTTTTT; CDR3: CASSHPGSGGLELFF
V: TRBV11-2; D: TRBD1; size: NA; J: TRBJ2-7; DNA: TGTGCCAGCAGCTCTCGACAGGGGCCAGGGGGGGAGCAGTACTTC; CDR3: CASSSRQGPGGEQYF
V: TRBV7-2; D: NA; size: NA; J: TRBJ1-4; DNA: TGTGCCAGCAGCTTAGTCAACTCAGCAGCCGGGCTGTTTTTT; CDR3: CASSLVNSAAGLFF
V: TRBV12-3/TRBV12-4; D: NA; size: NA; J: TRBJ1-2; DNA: TGTGCCAGCAGTTCAGGGTTTTTCGGCTACACCTTC; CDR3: CASSSGFFGYTF
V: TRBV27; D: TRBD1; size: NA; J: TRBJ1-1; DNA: TGTGCCAGCAGTTCCCCCTTGACAGGGGCTAAGGCTTTCTTT; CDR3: CASSSPLTGAKAFF
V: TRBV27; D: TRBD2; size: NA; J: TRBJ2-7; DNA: TGTGCCAGCAGTTCCCTTTACCGGGACTACCCTCTCTACGAGCAGTACTTC; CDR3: CASSSLYRDYPLYEQYF
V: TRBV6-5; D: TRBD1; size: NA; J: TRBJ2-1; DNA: TGTGCCTGTTGGGACAGGGGGTACAATGAGCAGTTCTTC; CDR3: CACWDRGYNEQFF
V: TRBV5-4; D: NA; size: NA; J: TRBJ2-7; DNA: TGTGCCAGCAGCTTGCCAGGGGAGTCTTCTTACGAGCAGTACTTC; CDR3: CASSLPGESSYEQYF
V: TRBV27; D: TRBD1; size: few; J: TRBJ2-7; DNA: TGTGCCAGCAGTTTTGGCGTGGCCGGGACAGGGATGCCAAGCTTC; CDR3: CASSFGVAGTGMPSF
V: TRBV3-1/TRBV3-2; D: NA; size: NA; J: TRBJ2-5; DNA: TGTGCCAGCAGCCAAGTTTGGGGGGGGGCGAACCAAGAGACCCAGTACTTC; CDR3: CASSQVWGGANQETQYF
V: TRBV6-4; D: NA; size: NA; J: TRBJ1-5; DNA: TGTGCCAGCAGCCTCACAGATGATCAGCCCCAGCATTTT; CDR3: CASSLTDDQPQHF
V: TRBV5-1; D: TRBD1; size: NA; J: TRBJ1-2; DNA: TGCGCCAGCAGCGAGCAGGGGGACTATGGCTACACCTTC; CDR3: CASSEQGDYGYTF
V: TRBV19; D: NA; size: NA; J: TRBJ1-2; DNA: TGTGCCAGTCGGACATTACTAAACTATGGCTACACCTTC; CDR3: CASRTLLNYGYTF